This TCR beta chain was found in a study of regulatory T cells in long-lasting Graves disease. Whole-study findings and limits: It is possible that accuracy was reduced by the small size of the sample.

This sample's time point: newly diagnosed GD, antithyroid drugs for less than 3 months. PBMC RNA served as the TCR library source. Around 9 milliliters of peripheral blood were drawn into EDTA tubes. As concerns this clonotype: Its antigen is still unknown.

V trimming: 0 bases; J trimming: 6 bases; junction bases outside the gene matches: 10. This CDR3 is built from 16 residues. Germline V gene data show CDR1 as MNHEY and CDR2 as SVGAGI. In building TCR beta libraries, iRepertoire HTBI primers were used together with Arm-PCR of CDR3 regions. TCRdb re-called the multiplex PCR reads through MiXCR, storing one row per CDR3 protein. Of around 250,000 distinct CDR3 sequences listed, around 18% are singletons. These data were likewise used in another study, on T cells in Graves' hyperthyroidism and ophthalmopathy.

The input for sequencing was peripheral blood mononuclear cells (PBMCs), taken at new diagnosis, from a patient treated with antithyroid drugs. This chain joins TRBV6-5 and TRBJ1-2, with 7 positions matching TRBD1. This receptor was identified in a woman aged 30 to 39 with Graves disease. CDR3 coding DNA: TGTGCCAGCAGTTACTCTTCCGGGGGACAGACCAATGGCTACACCTTC. Its protein product is CASSYSSGGQTNGYTF.